This T cell receptor (beta chain) emerged from a study of response to subunit inactivated influenza vaccine. As to this clonotype: Its antigen is as yet unknown.

Study findings and constraints: Researchers suggested that each seasonal influenza vaccination recruits few new T cells.

TCRdb processed the RT-PCR reads anew with MiXCR; each CDR3 protein has one entry. The table includes almost 250,000 distinct CDR3 sequences, 9% to 15% detected once. The clonotype originates from a man in his forties or fifties who received an inactivated influenza vaccine. Here the sequenced sample was non-naive T cells sorted from PBMCs, taken about 14 days before vaccination.

This chain's CDR3 is CASSTRGALGETQYF. The CDR3 DNA reads as TGTGCCAGCAGCACGCGGGGGGCCTTAGGGGAGACCCAGTACTTC. The V gene is TRBV7-6, the J gene TRBJ2-5, with 8 bases lining up with TRBD2. Per germline, CDR1 SGHVS and CDR2 FNYEAQ. This CDR3 spans 15 amino acids. V shed 5 bases and J 5 bases; nucleotides not matched to a gene: 10. Full variable domain (missing parts from reference TRBV7-6 and TRBJ2-5): GAGVSQSPRYKVTKRGQDVALRCDPISGHVSLYWYRQALGQGPEFLTYFNYEAQQDKSGLPNDRFSAERPEGSISTLTIQRTEQRDSAMYRCASSTRGALGETQYFGPGTRLLVL.